A selection of T cell receptor beta chains follows, all from one sample in a study of PD-1 blockade in classical Hodgkin lymphoma. Only in-frame clones appear in the TCRdb table, and some are missing; sequencing was by immunoSEQ multiplex PCR. The profile covers some 70,000 clones, with 93% appearing a single time and roughly 2.5% taken by the ten largest. The sample was peripheral blood mononuclear cells (PBMCs). These receptors were collected from a human donor with classical Hodgkin lymphoma. CDR3s include the opening cysteine and the closing phenylalanine or tryptophan. The D gene is left open where the match is weak.

V: TRBV5-4; D: TRBD2; CDR3: CASSAGGRDQETQYF
V: TRBV4-1; D: .; CDR3: CASSQVTGQHTEAFF
V: TRBV7-2; D: TRBD2; CDR3: CASSRLAGGRGTQYF
V: TRBV28; D: .; CDR3: CATHLSLRTGTGANVLTF
V: TRBV5-1; D: TRBD2; CDR3: CASSLLISGGQETQYF
V: TRBV10-3; D: .; CDR3: CAISTEGTDTEAFF
V: TRBV2; D: .; CDR3: CASSGSDSRAFF
V: TRBV7-2; D: .; CDR3: CASSRDGKNEKLFF
V: TRBV5-6; D: .; CDR3: CASSLVREPSAEQYF
V: TRBV29-1; D: .; CDR3: CSVVGTFYGYTF
V: TRBV9; D: TRBD2; CDR3: CASSPLAGAPTDTQYF
V: TRBV27; D: TRBD1; CDR3: CASSHTTGAPYGYTF
V: TRBV5-1; D: .; CDR3: CASSLEGAGNEKLFF
V: TRBV11-3; D: .; CDR3: CASSSGNTDTQYF
V: TRBV11-2; D: .; CDR3: CAKRGETGELFF
V: TRBV4-3; D: TRBD1; CDR3: CASSQDRGSGNTIYF
V: TRBV20-1; D: .; CDR3: CSASRGPQFF
V: TRBV19; D: .; CDR3: CASILRPGIYGYTF
V: TRBV6-4; D: .; CDR3: CASSDRSTGELFF
V: TRBV6-1; D: TRBD1; CDR3: CASSSGTGYNQPQHF
V: TRBV2; D: TRBD1; CDR3: CASSLRDRGNYGYTF
V: TRBV25-1; D: TRBD1; CDR3: CASSDRPGNTIYF
V: TRBV19; D: .; CDR3: CASSPRTAGLGNEQFF
V: TRBV11-2; D: .; CDR3: CASSFAGPNTEAFF
V: TRBV18; D: TRBD1; CDR3: CASSPRGQGANTEAFF
V: TRBV7-7; D: .; CDR3: CASSFATADTQYF
V: TRBV7-2; D: .; CDR3: CASSRDWYSGNTIYF
V: TRBV7-2; D: TRBD1; CDR3: CASSSGGPQPQHF
V: TRBV30; D: .; CDR3: CAWRGNYGYTF
V: TRBV2; D: TRBD1; CDR3: CASRSDRGEETQYF
V: TRBV5-6; D: TRBD2; CDR3: CASSLFSGGGRKNIQYF
V: TRBV28; D: .; CDR3: CASSLDPRGQPQHF
V: TRBV6-6; D: .; CDR3: CASSFWTAPNEKLFF
V: TRBV5-6; D: .; CDR3: CASSPFPPGTNYGYTF
V: TRBV28; D: TRBD1; CDR3: CASSSRQGSGPQHF
V: TRBV5-6; D: TRBD1; CDR3: CASSSDGQGIQPQHF
V: TRBV7-9; D: .; CDR3: CASSLAGENIQYF
V: TRBV18; D: .; CDR3: CASSPQGNPSYEQYF
V: TRBV11-2; D: .; CDR3: CASSLRLPAGRGPYEQYF
V: TRBV5-6; D: TRBD1; CDR3: CASRRDSAYEQYF
V: TRBV10-3; D: .; CDR3: CAISPVSSYEQYF
V: TRBV29-1; D: TRBD1; CDR3: CSVGQGRTEAFF
V: TRBV19; D: .; CDR3: CASSMLGADYGYTF
V: TRBV18; D: .; CDR3: CASSPYAYEQYF
V: TRBV6-5; D: .; CDR3: CASRANGAYEQYF
V: TRBV6-1; D: TRBD2; CDR3: CASTSTSGGQETQYF
V: TRBV30; D: TRBD1; CDR3: CAWRSPGTEDSYEQYF
V: TRBV28; D: .; CDR3: CASKRPGTGELFF
V: TRBV28; D: .; CDR3: CASSSYYSNQPQHF
V: TRBV6-5; D: .; CDR3: CASSLIRGRTGELFF
V: TRBV28; D: .; CDR3: CASSIIGGYTF
V: TRBV1; D: .; CDR3: CTSSQGNRDTEAFF
V: TRBV5-4; D: .; CDR3: CASSLGTGLDTQYF
V: TRBV11-2; D: TRBD1; CDR3: CASSFTGQGRRNGYTF
V: TRBV18; D: .; CDR3: CASSRPEQGGRPLHF
V: TRBV2; D: .; CDR3: CASQLETQYF
V: TRBV7-9; D: .; CDR3: CASRPLSGNTIYF
V: TRBV7-9; D: TRBD2; CDR3: CASSLVLAGRNEQFF
V: TRBV4-2; D: .; CDR3: CASSQDGTDTQYF